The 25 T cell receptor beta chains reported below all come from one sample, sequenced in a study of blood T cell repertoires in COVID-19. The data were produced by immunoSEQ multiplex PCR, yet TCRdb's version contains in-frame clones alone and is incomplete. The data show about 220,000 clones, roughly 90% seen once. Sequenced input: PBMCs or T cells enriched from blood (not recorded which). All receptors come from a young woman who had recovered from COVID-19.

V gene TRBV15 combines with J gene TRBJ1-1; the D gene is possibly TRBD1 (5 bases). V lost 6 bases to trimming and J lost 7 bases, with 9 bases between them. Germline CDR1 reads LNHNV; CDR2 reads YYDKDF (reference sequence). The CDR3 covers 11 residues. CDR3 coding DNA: TGTGCCACCAGTCCCGGGGGTGAAGCTTTCTTT. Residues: CATSPGGEAFF.

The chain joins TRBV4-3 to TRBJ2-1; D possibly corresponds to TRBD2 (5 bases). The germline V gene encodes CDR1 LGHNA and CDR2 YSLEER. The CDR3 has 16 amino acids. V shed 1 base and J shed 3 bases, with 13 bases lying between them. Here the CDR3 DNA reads TGCGCCAGCAGCCAAGTGGGGAGTTGGCTCTACAATGAGCAGTTCTTC. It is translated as CASSQVGSWLYNEQFF.

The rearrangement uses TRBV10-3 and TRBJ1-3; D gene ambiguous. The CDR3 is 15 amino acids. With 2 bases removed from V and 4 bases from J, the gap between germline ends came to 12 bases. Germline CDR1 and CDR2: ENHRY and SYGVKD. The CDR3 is CAISETSVSGNTIYF. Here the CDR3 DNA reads TGTGCCATCAGTGAGACCTCGGTCTCCGGAAACACCATATATTTT.

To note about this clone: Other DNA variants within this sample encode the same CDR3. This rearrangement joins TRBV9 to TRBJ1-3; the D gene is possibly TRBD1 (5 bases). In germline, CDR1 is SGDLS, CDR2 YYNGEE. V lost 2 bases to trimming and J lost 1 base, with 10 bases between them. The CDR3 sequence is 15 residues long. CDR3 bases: TGTGCCAGCAGCGTCCGGGGGGGTTCTGGAAACACCATATATTTT. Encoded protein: CASSVRGGSGNTIYF.

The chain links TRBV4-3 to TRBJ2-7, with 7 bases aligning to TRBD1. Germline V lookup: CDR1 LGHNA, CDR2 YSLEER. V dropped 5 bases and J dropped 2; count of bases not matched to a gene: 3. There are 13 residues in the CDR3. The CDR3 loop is CASSWDRTYEQYF. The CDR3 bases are TGCGCCAGCAGCTGGGACAGAACCTACGAGCAGTACTTC.

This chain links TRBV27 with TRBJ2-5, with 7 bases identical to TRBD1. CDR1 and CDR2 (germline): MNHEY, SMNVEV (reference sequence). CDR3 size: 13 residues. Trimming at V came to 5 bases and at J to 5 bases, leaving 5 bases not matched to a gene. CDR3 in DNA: TGTGCCAGCAGTGTCACAGGGGTGGAGACCCAGTACTTC. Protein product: CASSVTGVETQYF.

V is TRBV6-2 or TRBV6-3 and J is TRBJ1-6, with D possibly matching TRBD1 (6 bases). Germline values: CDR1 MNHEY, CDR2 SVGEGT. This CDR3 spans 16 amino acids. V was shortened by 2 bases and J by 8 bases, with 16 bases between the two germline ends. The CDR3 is CASSYMTGRGHSPLHF. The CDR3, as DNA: TGTGCCAGCAGTTACATGACAGGCAGGGGCCATTCACCCCTCCACTTT.

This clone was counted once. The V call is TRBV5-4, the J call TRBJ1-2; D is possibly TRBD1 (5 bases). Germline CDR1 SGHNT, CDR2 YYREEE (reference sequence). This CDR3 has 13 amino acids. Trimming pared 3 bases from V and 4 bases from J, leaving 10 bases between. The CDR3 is CASSSPGGYGYTF. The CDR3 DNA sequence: TGTGCCAGCAGCTCCCCCGGGGGCTATGGCTACACCTTC.

The CDR3 nucleotides are TGTGCCAGCGAGGACGGGACAGGAAGCGACGAGCAGTACTTC. Protein sequence: CASEDGTGSDEQYF. The chain couples TRBV6-5 to TRBJ2-7, with TRBD1 identical over 8 bases. Trimming cost V 8 bases and J 5 bases; bases outside gene matches: 11. The CDR3 consists of 14 residues. Germline V gene data show CDR1 as MNHEY and CDR2 as SVGAGI.

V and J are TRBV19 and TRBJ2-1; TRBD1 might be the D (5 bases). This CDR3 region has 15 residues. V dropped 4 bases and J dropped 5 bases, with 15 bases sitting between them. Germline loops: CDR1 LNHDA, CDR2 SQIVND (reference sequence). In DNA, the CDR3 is TGTGCCAGTAGTACCAGACAGCGACTGAACAATGAGCAGTTCTTC. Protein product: CASSTRQRLNNEQFF.

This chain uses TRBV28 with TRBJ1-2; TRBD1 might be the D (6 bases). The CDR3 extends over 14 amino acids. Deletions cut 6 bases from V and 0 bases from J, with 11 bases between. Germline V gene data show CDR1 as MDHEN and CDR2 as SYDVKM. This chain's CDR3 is CASRKQGANYGYTF. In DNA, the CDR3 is TGTGCCAGCAGGAAACAGGGAGCTAACTATGGCTACACCTTC.

CDR3 sequence reads: CASRETGHQPQHF. DNA for the CDR3: TGTGCCAGCAGAGAGACGGGTCATCAGCCCCAGCATTTT. The V call is TRBV2, the J call TRBJ1-5; no reliable D call. This CDR3 region has 13 residues. The germline CDR1 and CDR2 sequences are SNHLY and FYNNEI. V was pared by 6 bases and J by 5 bases, with 11 bases between.

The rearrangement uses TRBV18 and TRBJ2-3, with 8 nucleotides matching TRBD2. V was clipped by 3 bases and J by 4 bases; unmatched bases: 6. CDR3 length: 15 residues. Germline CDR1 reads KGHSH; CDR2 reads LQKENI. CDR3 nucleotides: TGTGCCAGCTCACCTCACGGGGGGGAGGCAGATACGCAGTATTTT. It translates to CASSPHGGEADTQYF.

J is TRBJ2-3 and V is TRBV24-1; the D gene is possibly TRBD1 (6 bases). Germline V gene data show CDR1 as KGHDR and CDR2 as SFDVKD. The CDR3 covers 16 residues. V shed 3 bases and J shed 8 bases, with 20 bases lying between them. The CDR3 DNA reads TGTGCCACCAGTGATGCCCGGGACACCCTACAGAGTACGCAGTATTTT. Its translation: CATSDARDTLQSTQYF.

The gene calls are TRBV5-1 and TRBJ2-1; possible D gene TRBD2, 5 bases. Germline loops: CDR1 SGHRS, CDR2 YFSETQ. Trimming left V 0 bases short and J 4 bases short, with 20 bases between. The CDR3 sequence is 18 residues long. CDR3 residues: CASSLVEPSWPRYNEQFF. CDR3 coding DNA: TGCGCCAGCAGCTTGGTTGAGCCTAGCTGGCCCAGGTACAATGAGCAGTTCTTC.

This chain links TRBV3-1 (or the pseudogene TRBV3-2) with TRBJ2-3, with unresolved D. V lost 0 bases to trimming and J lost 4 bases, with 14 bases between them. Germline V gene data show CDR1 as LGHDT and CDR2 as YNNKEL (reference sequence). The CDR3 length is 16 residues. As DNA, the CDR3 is TGTGCCAGCAGCCAAGAAGGAGTACGGAGATCAGATACGCAGTATTTT. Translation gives CASSQEGVRRSDTQYF.

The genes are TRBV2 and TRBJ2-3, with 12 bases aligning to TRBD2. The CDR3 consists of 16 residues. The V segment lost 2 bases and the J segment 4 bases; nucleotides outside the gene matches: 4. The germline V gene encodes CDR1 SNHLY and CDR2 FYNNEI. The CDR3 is CASSEWASGGADTQYF. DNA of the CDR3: TGTGCCAGCAGTGAATGGGCTAGCGGGGGGGCAGATACGCAGTATTTT.

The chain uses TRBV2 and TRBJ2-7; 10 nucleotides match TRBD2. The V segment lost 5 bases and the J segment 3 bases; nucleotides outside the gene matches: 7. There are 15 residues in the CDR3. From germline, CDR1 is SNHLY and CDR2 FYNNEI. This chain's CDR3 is CASSYSGGEYYEQYF. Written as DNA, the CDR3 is TGTGCCAGCAGTTACAGCGGGGGGGAGTACTACGAGCAGTACTTC.

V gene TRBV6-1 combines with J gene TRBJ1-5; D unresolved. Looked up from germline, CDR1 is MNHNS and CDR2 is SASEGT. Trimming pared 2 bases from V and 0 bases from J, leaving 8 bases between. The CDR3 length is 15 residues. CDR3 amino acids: CASSEIGGSNQPQHF. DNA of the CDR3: TGTGCCAGCAGTGAAATCGGCGGTAGCAATCAGCCCCAGCATTTT.

CDR3 protein: CASSQEVTGSYGYTF. In DNA, the CDR3 is TGCGCCAGCAGCCAAGAGGTCACAGGGAGCTATGGCTACACCTTC. The chain is built from TRBV4-3 and TRBJ1-2, with D perhaps matching TRBD1 (6 bases). This CDR3 is built from 15 residues. Trimming took 0 bases from V and 4 from J, leaving 12 bases between them. CDR1 LGHNA and CDR2 YSLEER come from the germline V gene.

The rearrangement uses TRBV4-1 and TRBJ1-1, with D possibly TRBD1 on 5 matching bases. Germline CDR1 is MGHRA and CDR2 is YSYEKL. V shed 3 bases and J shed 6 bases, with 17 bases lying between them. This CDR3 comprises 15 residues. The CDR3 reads CASSHPPRGKAEAFF. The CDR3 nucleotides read TGCGCCAGCAGCCATCCCCCGCGGGGGAAGGCTGAAGCTTTCTTT.

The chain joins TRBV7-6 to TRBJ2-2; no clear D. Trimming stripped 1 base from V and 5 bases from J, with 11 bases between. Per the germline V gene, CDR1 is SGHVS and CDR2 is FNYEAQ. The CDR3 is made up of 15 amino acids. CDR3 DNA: TGTGCCAGCAGCTTAGTAGTGGAGTTTACCGGGGAGCTGTTTTTT. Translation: CASSLVVEFTGELFF.

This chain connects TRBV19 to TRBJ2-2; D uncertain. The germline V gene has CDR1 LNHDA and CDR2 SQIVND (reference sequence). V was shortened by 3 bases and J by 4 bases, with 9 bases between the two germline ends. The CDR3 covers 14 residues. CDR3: CASSMGYTTGELFF. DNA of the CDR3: TGTGCCAGTAGTATGGGCTATACCACCGGGGAGCTGTTTTTT. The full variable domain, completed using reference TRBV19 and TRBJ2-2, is DGGITQSPKYLFRKEGQNVTLSCEQNLNHDAMYWYRQDPGQGLRLIYYSQIVNDFQKGDIAEGYSVSREKKESFPLTVTSAQKNPTAFYLCASSMGYTTGELFFGEGSRLTVL.

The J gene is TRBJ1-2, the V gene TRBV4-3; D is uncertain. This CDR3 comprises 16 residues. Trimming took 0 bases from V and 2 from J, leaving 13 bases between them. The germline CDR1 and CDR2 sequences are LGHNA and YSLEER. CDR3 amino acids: CASSQDVDTRNYGYTF. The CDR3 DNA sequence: TGCGCCAGCAGCCAAGATGTCGACACCCGAAACTATGGCTACACCTTC.

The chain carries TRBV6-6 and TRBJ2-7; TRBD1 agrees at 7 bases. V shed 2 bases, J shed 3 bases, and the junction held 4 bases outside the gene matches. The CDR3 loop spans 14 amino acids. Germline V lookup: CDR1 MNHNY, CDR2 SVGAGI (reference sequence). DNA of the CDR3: TGTGCCAGCAGTTACCGGGACAGAATCTACGAGCAGTACTTC. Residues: CASSYRDRIYEQYF.